The 20 T cell receptor beta chains in this list originate from one sample, sequenced in a study of neurological immune-mediated disorders. TCRdb recomputed calls from the 5' RACE reads with MiXCR, one row per CDR3 protein. Among tens of thousands of distinct CDR3 sequences, about 13% were seen once, and the ten largest hold around 13%. Sequencing used PBMCs. These receptors came from a woman aged 55-70 years with HTLV-1-associated myelopathy (HAM/TSP).

This clonotype was observed at least ten times. The chain carries TRBV20-1 and TRBJ2-7; D is possibly TRBD2 (7 bases). From germline, CDR1 is DFQATT and CDR2 SNEGSKA (reference sequence). V lost 6 bases, J lost 2 bases, and 17 bases lay in between. There are 14 residues in the CDR3. The CDR3 DNA reads as TGCAGTGCGAGAAGGGGAGGGGGGCCCTACGAGCAGTACTTC. Translating it yields CSARRGGGPYEQYF.

This clonotype was seen a few times. The CDR3 reads CSARFRPVSYEQYF. The CDR3 DNA reads as TGCAGTGCTAGGTTTCGACCAGTCTCCTACGAGCAGTACTTC. V usage is TRBV20-1 and J usage is TRBJ2-7; unclear D gene. V lost 3 bases to trimming and J lost 0 bases, with 12 bases between them. This CDR3 comprises 14 residues. Germline CDR1 is DFQATT and CDR2 is SNEGSKA (reference sequence).

The chain carries TRBV5-1 and TRBJ2-7; 11 bases map to TRBD2. In germline, CDR1 is SGHRS, CDR2 YFSETQ. V lost 0 bases and J lost 6; bases outside the gene matches: 2. The CDR3 has 14 residues. This CDR3 is CASSLDTSGSEQYF. The DNA of the CDR3 is TGCGCCAGCAGCTTGGATACTAGCGGGAGCGAGCAGTACTTC.

This clonotype has ten or more counts. The chain couples TRBV20-1 to TRBJ2-3; 9 bases align to TRBD2. This CDR3 has 15 amino acids. Germline-derived CDR1 and CDR2 are DFQATT and SNEGSKA (reference sequence). J lost 3 bases, V lost 3 bases, and 7 bases had no gene match. CDR3: CSARGGGDGTDTQYF. CDR3 bases: TGCAGTGCTAGGGGCGGGGGGGATGGTACAGATACGCAGTATTTT.

This clonotype was picked up many times. The chain couples TRBV19 to TRBJ2-1; possibly TRBD1 or TRBD2 for D (5 bases each). Trimming took off 5 bases at V and 8 bases at J, with 13 bases between the two ends. CDR3 length equals 13 residues. Germline V lookup: CDR1 LNHDA, CDR2 SQIVND (reference sequence). DNA for the CDR3: TGTGCCAGTAGTGGGAGCCCCAGGGATGAGCAGTTCTTC. Its translation: CASSGSPRDEQFF.

This clonotype was counted at least ten times. V and J are TRBV20-1 and TRBJ2-1; 10 nucleotides agree with TRBD2. The CDR3 covers 14 residues. The germline gives CDR1 DFQATT, CDR2 SNEGSKA (reference sequence). Trimming at V came to 6 bases and at J to 6 bases, leaving 8 bases not matched to a gene. The CDR3 DNA sequence: TGCAGTGCCCAAGGTACTAGCGGGGTCAATGAGCAGTTCTTC. This codes for CSAQGTSGVNEQFF.

This clonotype was picked up many times. The chain employs TRBV5-1 and TRBJ1-1; D is possibly TRBD1 (5 bases). The V end was cut by 0 bases, the J end by 5 bases, with 11 bases between. Germline-derived CDR1 and CDR2 are SGHRS and YFSETQ. The CDR3 is 14 amino acids. CDR3 DNA: TGCGCCAGCAGCTTGGGTGGGGGGGAAACTGAAGCTTTCTTT. This translates into CASSLGGGETEAFF. Using reference TRBV5-1 and TRBJ1-1 for the parts outside the CDR3, the full variable domain is KAGVTQTPRYLIKTRGQQVTLSCSPISGHRSVSWYQQTPGQGLQFLFEYFSETQRNKGNFPGRFSGRQFSNSRSEMNVSTLELGDSALYLCASSLGGGETEAFFGQGTRLTVV.

The CDR3: CASSLAGSTDTQYF. CDR3 nucleotides: TGCGCCAGCAGCTTGGCGGGATCAACAGATACGCAGTATTTT. This chain uses TRBV5-1 with TRBJ2-3, with D possibly being TRBD2 (5 bases). Germline CDR1 is SGHRS and CDR2 is YFSETQ. The V and J ends lost 0 bases and 3 bases respectively, with 8 bases between them. This CDR3 region has 14 residues. The whole variable domain, filled in from reference TRBV5-1 and TRBJ2-3, reads KAGVTQTPRYLIKTRGQQVTLSCSPISGHRSVSWYQQTPGQGLQFLFEYFSETQRNKGNFPGRFSGRQFSNSRSEMNVSTLELGDSALYLCASSLAGSTDTQYFGPGTRLTVL.

This clonotype was observed at least ten times. The rearrangement joins TRBV10-3 to TRBJ1-2, with TRBD1 matching 9 bases. Germline V gene lookup returns CDR1 ENHRY and CDR2 SYGVKD. V dropped 6 bases and J dropped 0; count of bases not matched to a gene: 8. The CDR3 is made up of 16 amino acids. The CDR3 loop reads CAISPGTGIANYGYTF. In DNA, the CDR3 is TGTGCCATCAGCCCCGGGACAGGGATAGCTAACTATGGCTACACCTTC.

This clonotype showed up just a few times. A clone one base away is much larger, so this may be a read error. The V call is TRBV2, the J call TRBJ1-1; 7 bases map to TRBD1. The length of the CDR3 is 16 residues. The germline gives CDR1 SNHLY, CDR2 FYNNEI. The CDR3 loop is CSSRGVGQTKNTEAFF. CDR3 sequence (DNA): TGTTCCAGCAGGGGGGTTGGACAGACTAAGAACACTGAAGCTTTCTTT.

This clonotype showed up many times. The rearrangement uses TRBV3-1 and TRBJ1-3; D remains unclear. Trimming removed 0 bases at V and 3 bases at J, with 12 bases between. Germline V CDR1 and CDR2: LGHDT, YNNKEL (reference sequence). The CDR3 extends over 16 amino acids. The CDR3 sequence: CASSQDWGTFGNTIYF. The CDR3, as DNA: TGTGCCAGCAGCCAAGATTGGGGAACTTTTGGAAACACCATATATTTT.

The sample holds many counts of this clonotype. The chain couples TRBV11-2 to TRBJ2-1; perhaps TRBD1 as D (5 bases). With 0 bases removed from V and 1 base from J, the gap between germline ends came to 7 bases. CDR3 length: 15 residues. Per germline, CDR1 SGHAT and CDR2 FQNNGV. This chain's CDR3 is CASSLEGPSYNEQFF. CDR3 nucleotides: TGTGCCAGCAGCTTAGAGGGGCCGTCCTACAATGAGCAGTTCTTC.

This clonotype has a count of ten or more. This chain joins TRBV5-8 and TRBJ1-5, with unresolved D. Trimming took 4 bases from V and 6 from J, leaving 8 bases between them. Germline CDR1 is SGHTS and CDR2 is YDEGEE. The CDR3 extends over 12 amino acids. CDR3: CASSPRAQPQHF. Here the CDR3 DNA reads TGTGCCAGCAGCCCCCGAGCTCAGCCCCAGCATTTT.

This clonotype has at least ten counts. This chain links TRBV11-3 with TRBJ1-1; D remains unclear. The germline CDR1 and CDR2 sequences are SGHNT and YENEEA. The CDR3 contains 14 residues. Trimming left V 1 base short and J 1 base short, with 7 bases between. The CDR3 region has the DNA TGTGCCAGCAGCTTAGTAGGTTCGAACACTGAAGCTTTCTTT. Translation gives CASSLVGSNTEAFF. Supplemented by reference TRBV11-3 and TRBJ1-1, the full variable domain reads EAGVVQSPRYKIIEKKQPVAFWCNPISGHNTLYWYLQNLGQGPELLIRYENEEAVDDSQLPKDRFSAERLKGVDSTLKIQPAELGDSAVYLCASSLVGSNTEAFFGQGTRLTVV.

By share, this clonotype counts as medium-sized. The rearrangement links TRBV10-3 to TRBJ2-1; 9 bases align to TRBD2. The CDR3 runs to 16 residues. J lost 3 bases, V lost 8 bases, and 11 bases had no gene match. Germline V gene data show CDR1 as ENHRY and CDR2 as SYGVKD. CDR3 in DNA: TGTGCCATCCAGGGTAGCGGGGGCCCCAGCTACAATGAGCAGTTCTTC. Translated: CAIQGSGGPSYNEQFF.

Ten or more counts support this clonotype. The chain couples TRBV27 to TRBJ2-5, with 9 bases lining up with TRBD1. The CDR3 contains 15 residues. The ends lost 5 bases at V and 4 bases at J; junction bases unmatched: 8. The germline gives CDR1 MNHEY, CDR2 SMNVEV (reference sequence). The CDR3 nucleotides are TGTGCCAGCAGTCCAAGACAGGGGGGGACAGAGACCCAGTACTTC. Translation gives CASSPRQGGTETQYF.

A single count supports this clonotype. V and J are TRBV18 and TRBJ1-5; the match to TRBD1 covers 7 bases. The V gene end was trimmed by 2 bases and the J gene end by 0 bases; junction bases not matched to a gene: 7. Germline-derived CDR1 and CDR2 are KGHSH and LQKENI. CDR3 length: 17 amino acids. The CDR3 here is CASSPGTEHYSNQPQHF. The DNA for the CDR3 is TGTGCCAGCTCACCAGGGACAGAGCATTATAGCAATCAGCCCCAGCATTTT.

This sequence joins TRBV6-1 and TRBJ1-5; D gene unclear. V was shortened by 4 bases and J by 4 bases, with 11 bases between the two germline ends. CDR3 length equals 14 residues. CDR1 and CDR2 from the germline V gene are MNHNS and SASEGT. The CDR3 sequence: CASSVIRVNQPQHF. CDR3 nucleotides: TGTGCCAGCAGTGTGATAAGAGTTAATCAGCCCCAGCATTTT.

This clonotype was recorded many times. This rearrangement joins TRBV4-1 to TRBJ1-5; 10 bases are shared with TRBD1. This CDR3 is built from 17 residues. Germline-derived CDR1 and CDR2 are MGHRA and YSYEKL. Trimming cost V 2 bases and J 3 bases; bases outside gene matches: 7. Written as DNA, the CDR3 is TGCGCCAGCAGCCAATGGGACAGGGGTTTTCCCAATCAGCCCCAGCATTTT. It yields the protein CASSQWDRGFPNQPQHF.

This clonotype appeared many times. The CDR3 DNA reads as TGTGCCACCAGCAGAGAGGGACAGGGGGCGAATGAGCAGTTCTTC. As protein: CATSREGQGANEQFF. The chain employs TRBV15 and TRBJ2-1, with 12 bases identical to TRBD1. The junction had 1 base not matched to a gene; V was cut back by 0 bases and J by 7 bases. The germline CDR1 and CDR2 sequences are LNHNV and YYDKDF (reference sequence). This CDR3 contains 15 residues.